What follows are 26 T cell receptor beta chains derived from one specimen sequenced in a study of T cells in Graves' hyperthyroidism and ophthalmopathy. TCR beta CDR3 regions were amplified from RNA transcripts. A first-round RT-PCR of the TCR CDR3 used the HTBI primer set. TCRdb reanalysed the multiplex PCR reads using MiXCR and keeps one entry per CDR3 protein. The table has nearly 600,000 distinct CDR3 sequences, around 13% seen once; the top ten hold less than 6%. Sequencing used blood. These receptors all come from a woman in her 30s with Graves' hyperthyroidism that later progressed to Graves' ophthalmopathy.

This clonotype was seen many times. The V call is TRBV27, the J call TRBJ2-3; a possible D gene is TRBD1 (7 bases). The V end was cut by 3 bases, the J end by 2 bases, with 12 bases between. Germline loops: CDR1 MNHEY, CDR2 SMNVEV (reference sequence). The CDR3 is 15 amino acids. CDR3 DNA sequence: TGTGCCAGCAGTTTGCGGGACAGCTACACAGATACGCAGTATTTT. The encoded protein is CASSLRDSYTDTQYF.

This clonotype has a count of ten or more. This chain uses TRBV20-1 with TRBJ2-1; 14 bases are shared with TRBD2. This CDR3 is built from 16 residues. The germline CDR1 and CDR2 sequences are DFQATT and SNEGSKA (reference sequence). J was trimmed by 8 bases and V by 0 bases; bases with no gene match: 6. CDR3: CSARDWTSGRSDEQFF. The CDR3 coding sequence is TGCAGTGCTAGAGACTGGACTAGCGGGAGGTCCGATGAGCAGTTCTTC.

Ten or more counts support this clonotype. The chain has TRBV12-5 and TRBJ1-1; 7 bases agree with TRBD1. The CDR3 totals 14 residues. Germline values: CDR1 LGHNT, CDR2 FRNRAP. V shed 1 base, J shed 4 bases, and the junction held 3 bases outside the gene matches. The CDR3 spells CASGLAGGVTEAFF. For the CDR3, the DNA is TGTGCTAGTGGTTTGGCAGGGGGGGTCACTGAAGCTTTCTTT.

The chain carries TRBV10-3 and TRBJ2-1, with 10 bases lining up with TRBD2. The CDR3 consists of 12 residues. V shed 10 bases and J 8 bases; nucleotides not matched to a gene: 5. Looked up from germline, CDR1 is ENHRY and CDR2 is SYGVKD. CDR3 in DNA: TGTGCCACCGTCGGGACTAGCGATGAGCAGTTCTTC. Amino acid sequence: CATVGTSDEQFF.

Ten or more counts support this clonotype. The gene calls are TRBV19 and TRBJ1-1; D unresolved. The CDR3 contains 12 residues. From germline, CDR1 is LNHDA and CDR2 SQIVND (reference sequence). V was trimmed by 6 bases and J by 7 bases, leaving 12 bases between them. The CDR3: CASRIFGYEAFF. The CDR3 DNA sequence: TGTGCCAGTAGAATATTCGGTTATGAAGCTTTCTTT.

This clonotype has only a few counts. The chain links TRBV12-3 or TRBV12-4 to TRBJ2-1; weak D call: TRBD2 (6 bases). V lost 8 bases, J lost 16 bases, and 18 bases lay in between. The CDR3 spans 11 residues. The DNA of the CDR3 is TGTGCCAGCGGGCAAGGGGACTCCGGATTCTTC. This gives the protein CASGQGDSGFF.

This clonotype was counted ten times or more. The J gene is TRBJ2-1, the V gene TRBV19; 7 bases are a match to TRBD1. The CDR3 length is 13 residues. With V trimmed by 7 bases and J by 7 bases, 7 bases remained unmatched. The germline CDR1 and CDR2 sequences are LNHDA and SQIVND (reference sequence). The CDR3 region has the DNA TGTGCCAGTAAGGGGGCTCTACCAAATGAGCAGTTCTTC. Its translation is CASKGALPNEQFF. The whole variable domain, filled in from reference TRBV19 and TRBJ2-1, reads DGGITQSPKYLFRKEGQNVTLSCEQNLNHDAMYWYRQDPGQGLRLIYYSQIVNDFQKGDIAEGYSVSREKKESFPLTVTSAQKNPTAFYLCASKGALPNEQFFGPGTRLTVL.

Turning to this clonotype: Given a much more abundant clone one base away, this may be a read error. The chain is built from TRBV7-2 and TRBJ2-5, with TRBD1 matching over 7 bases. The germline CDR1 and CDR2 sequences are SGHTA and FQGNSA. The V and J ends lost 1 base and 2 bases, in that order; junction bases with no gene match: 7. The CDR3 consists of 16 residues. CDR3 nucleotide sequence: TGTGCCAGCAGCTTAGACCCAGAGGGGGCTCAAGAGACCCAGTACTTC. Encoded protein: CASSLDPEGAQETQYF.

This clonotype was seen more than once but under ten times. A much larger clone is a single base away; this may be a read error. The chain combines TRBV12-3 or TRBV12-4 with TRBJ2-4, with D maybe TRBD1 (5 bases). This CDR3 spans 13 amino acids. DNA of the CDR3: TGTGCCAGCAGTGTTGACAGAAAAAACATTCAGTGCTTC. This gives the protein CASSVDRKNIQCF.

This clonotype was seen at least ten times. The gene calls are TRBV25-1 and TRBJ1-4; 7 bases are a match to TRBD1. The length of the CDR3 is 14 residues. V lost 3 bases and J lost 7; bases outside the gene matches: 5. The germline gives CDR1 MGHDK, CDR2 SYGVNS. The DNA of the CDR3 is TGTGCCAGCAGTGACAGGGGGAGAGGTGAAAAACTGTTTTTT. Translating gives CASSDRGRGEKLFF.

This clonotype was recorded many times. V is TRBV20-1 and J is TRBJ2-7, with unresolved D. Deletions cut 3 bases from V and 3 bases from J, with 9 bases between. This CDR3 is 12 amino acids long. CDR1 DFQATT and CDR2 SNEGSKA come from the germline V gene (reference sequence). CDR3 nucleotide sequence: TGCAGTGCTAGCGTCTCCTACTACGAGCAGTACTTC. Its protein product is CSASVSYYEQYF.

The chain is built from TRBV11-2 and TRBJ1-2, with 7 bases that match TRBD1. V dropped 4 bases and J dropped 7; count of bases not matched to a gene: 12. This CDR3 spans 15 amino acids. Germline loops: CDR1 SGHAT, CDR2 FQNNGV. CDR3 sequence reads: CASSSQGTRLGGYTF. CDR3 in DNA: TGTGCCAGCAGCTCACAGGGGACGAGGCTGGGTGGCTACACCTTC.

This clonotype was seen ten or more times. The V call is TRBV6-1, the J call TRBJ2-7; 7 bases map to TRBD2. CDR1 is MNHNS and CDR2 is SASEGT in the germline V gene. The V and J ends lost 2 bases and 6 bases, in that order; junction bases with no gene match: 10. The CDR3 length is 15 residues. CDR3: CASSESAGESVEQYF. The CDR3 bases are TGTGCCAGCAGTGAATCGGCGGGAGAATCCGTCGAGCAGTACTTC.

This clonotype was counted at least ten times. This CDR3 reads CARRGSIGDGYTF. The CDR3 DNA reads TGTGCCCGGAGGGGGAGTATTGGGGATGGCTACACCTTC. The chain combines TRBV2 with TRBJ1-2; D possibly corresponds to TRBD1 (6 bases). V was shortened by 11 bases and J by 6 bases, with 19 bases between the two germline ends. The CDR3 totals 13 residues. Germline assignment: CDR1 SNHLY and CDR2 FYNNEI.

This rearrangement joins TRBV7-9 to TRBJ2-7; the D gene is possibly TRBD2 (8 bases). Germline assignment: CDR1 SEHNR and CDR2 FQNEAQ (reference sequence). The CDR3 extends over 15 amino acids. Trimming shortened V by 5 bases and J by 0 bases, and 14 bases separated the two germline ends. The chain's CDR3 is CASSHREGASYEQYF. The DNA for the CDR3 is TGTGCCAGCAGCCACCGGGAGGGGGCCTCCTACGAGCAGTACTTC.

In the case of this clonotype: Since a much larger clone is just one base distant, this may be a read error. This chain connects TRBV7-2 to TRBJ2-2; 11 positions match TRBD1. V gave up 10 bases and J gave up 3 bases; unmatched junction bases: 7. The CDR3 covers 15 residues. Germline V gene sequence: CDR1 SGHTA, CDR2 FQGNSA. The CDR3 coding sequence is TGTGCCAATGCAGGACAGGGGGCGGACACCGGGGAGCTGTTTTTT. Translating gives CANAGQGADTGELFF. The full variable domain, its missing parts supplied by reference TRBV7-2 and TRBJ2-2, is GAGVSQSPSNKVTEKGKDVELRCDPISGHTALYWYRQSLGQGLEFLIYFQGNSAPDKSGLPSDRFSAERTGGSVSTLTIQRTQQEDSAVYLCANAGQGADTGELFFGEGSRLTVL.

The chain employs TRBV19 and TRBJ2-5; 8 bases fit TRBD1. Trimming at V came to 6 bases and at J to 5 bases, leaving 8 bases not matched to a gene. This CDR3 region has 14 residues. Germline CDR1 reads LNHDA; CDR2 reads SQIVND (reference sequence). CDR3 protein: CASSLGQAWETQYF. The CDR3 nucleotides are TGTGCCAGTAGCCTGGGACAGGCGTGGGAGACCCAGTACTTC.

This clonotype was observed at least ten times. The V gene is TRBV27, the J gene TRBJ2-1; the D gene is possibly TRBD2 (6 bases). The CDR3 extends over 11 amino acids. Trimming removed 8 bases at V and 8 bases at J, with 10 bases between. Germline V gene data show CDR1 as MNHEY and CDR2 as SMNVEV (reference sequence). Here the CDR3 DNA reads TGTGCCAGCCTTCGGGGGTATGAGCAGTTCTTC. Amino acids: CASLRGYEQFF.

This clonotype was counted only a few times. The chain carries TRBV24-1 and TRBJ2-4; maybe TRBD1 (6 bases). The CDR3 contains 13 residues. Germline CDR1 is KGHDR and CDR2 is SFDVKD. Trimming shortened V by 7 bases and J by 1 base, and 7 bases separated the two germline ends. CDR3 DNA: TGTGCCACCAGCACAGGGGCCAAAAACATTCAGTACTTC. It specifies CATSTGAKNIQYF.

This clonotype was recorded a few times. DNA of the CDR3: TGTGCCAGCAGCCTACCCATGGCTAGCGAGTACAATGAGCAGTTCTTC. Its protein is CASSLPMASEYNEQFF. The chain is built from TRBV7-9 and TRBJ2-1; tentative D call: TRBD2 (6 bases). V was pared by 5 bases and J by 4 bases, with 18 bases between. Germline V lookup: CDR1 SEHNR, CDR2 FQNEAQ (reference sequence). The CDR3 extends over 16 amino acids.

This clonotype was recorded many times. The CDR3 protein is CASSPLTSTDTQYF. CDR3 nucleotides: TGTGCCAGCAGTCCCCTGACAAGCACAGATACGCAGTATTTT. J is TRBJ2-3 and V is TRBV7-2; D uncertain. Germline CDR1 and CDR2: SGHTA and FQGNSA. The CDR3 has 14 residues. V gave up 6 bases and J gave up 0 bases, with 10 bases separating them. Looking up the rest from reference TRBV7-2 and TRBJ2-3 gives the full variable domain: GAGVSQSPSNKVTEKGKDVELRCDPISGHTALYWYRQSLGQGLEFLIYFQGNSAPDKSGLPSDRFSAERTGGSVSTLTIQRTQQEDSAVYLCASSPLTSTDTQYFGPGTRLTVL.

In this sample, this clonotype turned up a few times. The genes are TRBV28 and TRBJ1-1; D unresolved. The germline V gene encodes CDR1 MDHEN and CDR2 SYDVKM. V gave up 8 bases and J gave up 0 bases, with 13 bases separating them. The CDR3 is 14 residues long. CDR3 DNA: TGTGCCAGCTCCCGACGGACGATGAACACTGAAGCTTTCTTT. Residues: CASSRRTMNTEAFF.

This clonotype was observed at least ten times. The chain is built from TRBV3-1 and TRBJ1-1, with D uncertain. Germline CDR1 is LGHDT and CDR2 is YNNKEL (reference sequence). There are 14 residues in the CDR3. The V gene lost 3 bases and the J gene lost 1 base, with 9 bases spanning the gap. The CDR3 protein is CASSQVTWNTEAFF. As DNA, the CDR3 is TGTGCCAGCAGCCAGGTGACATGGAACACTGAAGCTTTCTTT.

This chain joins TRBV28 and TRBJ2-7; 9 bases agree with TRBD1. From germline, CDR1 is MDHEN and CDR2 SYDVKM. CDR3 length equals 16 residues. The junction had 10 bases not matched to a gene; V was cut back by 7 bases and J by 0 bases. CDR3 DNA sequence: TGTGCCAGCACCGATCTCCGGGACAGGGCCTCCTACGAGCAGTACTTC. Protein: CASTDLRDRASYEQYF.

This clonotype was recorded many times. The chain couples TRBV18 to TRBJ2-7; D unresolved. Trimming took 3 bases from V and 2 from J, leaving 17 bases between them. CDR3 length: 16 residues. Germline V lookup: CDR1 KGHSH, CDR2 LQKENI. This chain's CDR3 is CASSPNWGSLPYEQYF. CDR3 bases: TGTGCCAGCTCACCCAATTGGGGAAGCCTACCCTACGAGCAGTACTTC. The full variable domain, rest sourced from reference TRBV18 and TRBJ2-7, is NAGVMQNPRHLVRRRGQEARLRCSPMKGHSHVYWYRQLPEEGLKFMVYLQKENIIDESGMPKERFSAEFPKEGPSILRIQQVVRGDSAAYFCASSPNWGSLPYEQYFGPGTRLTVT.

The table lists this clonotype with many counts. The chain employs TRBV12-3 or TRBV12-4 and TRBJ1-6; perhaps TRBD1 as D (5 bases). The length of the CDR3 is 14 residues. V lost 6 bases and J 5 bases, leaving 11 bases between the germline ends. CDR3 residues: CASSYRGDNSPLHF. The CDR3 DNA reads as TGTGCCAGCAGCTATCGGGGGGATAATTCACCCCTCCACTTT.